Sequencing of this T cell receptor beta chain was carried out in a study of T cell responses to AZD1222 COVID-19 vaccine. Study-wide background: Second-dose groups at about 4 or about 12 weeks were pooled.

This CDR3 is 19 amino acids long. V gave up 5 bases and J gave up 1 base; unmatched junction bases: 15. Germline CDR1 reads MNHEY; CDR2 reads SMNVEV (reference sequence). The assay was immunoSEQ multiplex PCR, and TCRdb's table has in-frame clones only and misses some. The top ten clones hold about 5.2% of a sample with some 100,000 clones, roughly nine tenths of them seen once. The receptor was isolated from an adult in good health. The sequencing used peripheral blood, collected on day 0 of AZD1222 vaccination. The gene calls are TRBV27 and TRBJ1-5; 9 bases agree with TRBD1. CDR3 coding DNA: TGTGCCAGCAGTCCCTCGGACAGGGGTACCCCCTCGAGCAATCAGCCCCAGCATTTT. Translation gives CASSPSDRGTPSSNQPQHF.